One and the same sample provided the 25 T cell receptor beta chains below, sequenced in a study of T cells in narcolepsy. This table comes from immunoSEQ multiplex PCR, and its TCRdb copy is limited to in-frame clones, with some not included. In the table there are tens of thousands of clones, 80% to 85% of which are singletons. Material for sequencing was memory (CD45RA-) CD4+ T cells from blood. The receptors derive from a human donor in good health.

This chain links TRBV5-4 with TRBJ2-3, with 7 bases identical to TRBD2. CDR3 size: 13 residues. V dropped 9 bases and J dropped 2; count of bases not matched to a gene: 6. From germline, CDR1 is SGHNT and CDR2 YYREEE (reference sequence). CDR3 sequence reads: CATYERDTDTQYF. CDR3 in DNA: TGTGCCACCTATGAGCGGGACACAGATACGCAGTATTTT. The full variable domain, its missing parts supplied by reference TRBV5-4 and TRBJ2-3, is ETGVTQSPTHLIKTRGQQVTLRCSSQSGHNTVSWYQQALGQGPQFIFQYYREEENGRGNFPPRFSGLQFPNYSSELNVNALELDDSALYLCATYERDTDTQYFGPGTRLTVL.

The chain is built from TRBV6-5 and TRBJ2-2; unclear D gene. The germline V gene encodes CDR1 MNHEY and CDR2 SVGAGI. The CDR3 loop spans 15 amino acids. Trimming left V 0 bases short and J 6 bases short, with 11 bases between. The DNA for the CDR3 is TGTGCCAGCAGTTACTCGAATCCTGGCGCCGGGGAGCTGTTTTTT. Protein product: CASSYSNPGAGELFF.

This rearrangement joins TRBV19 to TRBJ1-1; TRBD1 agrees at 7 bases. This CDR3 spans 12 amino acids. CDR1 is LNHDA and CDR2 is SQIVND in the germline V gene (reference sequence). V gave up 8 bases and J gave up 8 bases; unmatched junction bases: 8. The CDR3 protein is CASRATGQEAFF. CDR3 sequence (DNA): TGTGCCAGTCGAGCGACAGGGCAAGAAGCTTTCTTT. The variable domain in full, completed from reference TRBV19 and TRBJ1-1, reads DGGITQSPKYLFRKEGQNVTLSCEQNLNHDAMYWYRQDPGQGLRLIYYSQIVNDFQKGDIAEGYSVSREKKESFPLTVTSAQKNPTAFYLCASRATGQEAFFGQGTRLTVV.

This chain uses TRBV10-3 with TRBJ2-3; TRBD1 is a possible D gene (6 bases). V dropped 4 bases and J dropped 2 bases, with 16 bases sitting between them. Germline CDR1 is ENHRY and CDR2 is SYGVKD. The CDR3 totals 16 residues. CDR3: CAISGSQGRNTDTQYF. The CDR3, as DNA: TGTGCCATCAGTGGTTCGCAGGGGCGAAACACAGATACGCAGTATTTT.

V is TRBV10-2 and J is TRBJ2-7, with TRBD1 identical over 9 bases. With V trimmed by 7 bases and J by 6 bases, 10 bases remained unmatched. The length of the CDR3 is 14 residues. In germline, CDR1 is WSHSY, CDR2 SAAADI. The CDR3 nucleotides are TGCGCCAGCAATCAACTACAGGGGGCTCGCGAGCAGTACTTC. Translation gives CASNQLQGAREQYF.

The V and J genes are TRBV15 and TRBJ1-1; TRBD1 is a possible D gene (5 bases). CDR1 LNHNV and CDR2 YYDKDF come from the germline V gene (reference sequence). CDR3 length: 16 residues. With 0 bases removed from V and 1 base from J, the gap between germline ends came to 12 bases. CDR3 region: CATSREGGRSNTEAFF. The CDR3 DNA reads as TGTGCCACCAGCAGAGAGGGGGGACGGTCGAACACTGAAGCTTTCTTT.

This clone was recorded only once. The V call is TRBV6-5, the J call TRBJ1-1, with D perhaps TRBD1 (6 bases). The germline V gene has CDR1 MNHEY and CDR2 SVGAGI. V was cut by 4 bases and J by 5 bases, with 20 bases left in between. CDR3 length equals 16 residues. The CDR3 DNA reads as TGTGCCAGCAGTTTGTCCCCCACAGGGAGGAATACTGAAGCTTTCTTT. Its protein product is CASSLSPTGRNTEAFF.

This clone was detected only a few times. The chain links TRBV18 to TRBJ2-1, with TRBD2 identical over 10 bases. Germline V gene data show CDR1 as KGHSH and CDR2 as LQKENI. The CDR3 runs 16 residues. V shed 0 bases and J 6 bases; nucleotides not matched to a gene: 5. The CDR3 sequence: CASSPPWGLARNEQFF. The CDR3 region has the DNA TGTGCCAGCTCACCACCGTGGGGACTAGCGCGCAATGAGCAGTTCTTC. Looking up the rest from reference TRBV18 and TRBJ2-1 gives the full variable domain: NAGVMQNPRHLVRRRGQEARLRCSPMKGHSHVYWYRQLPEEGLKFMVYLQKENIIDESGMPKERFSAEFPKEGPSILRIQQVVRGDSAAYFCASSPPWGLARNEQFFGPGTRLTVL.

In nucleotides, the CDR3 is TGTGCCAGCAGTTATGCCGGGACAGGGTCAGATACGCAGTATTTT. It translates to CASSYAGTGSDTQYF. This chain links TRBV6-5 with TRBJ2-3, with 9 bases identical to TRBD1. From germline, CDR1 is MNHEY and CDR2 SVGAGI. The ends lost 3 bases at V and 4 bases at J; junction bases unmatched: 5. The CDR3 loop spans 15 amino acids.

CDR3: CSVVVGLAGAREQYF. The CDR3 DNA reads as TGCAGCGTTGTTGTAGGTCTAGCGGGAGCCCGGGAGCAGTACTTC. This chain connects TRBV29-1 to TRBJ2-5, with 10 bases aligning to TRBD2. CDR3 length equals 15 residues. V was pared by 4 bases and J by 11 bases, with 16 bases of the junction left unmatched. CDR1 SQVTM and CDR2 ANQGSEA come from the germline V gene.

This chain joins TRBV25-1 and TRBJ1-4; D gene ambiguous. Germline V gives CDR1 MGHDK, CDR2 SYGVNS. Trimming shortened V by 9 bases and J by 3 bases, and 8 bases separated the two germline ends. This CDR3 spans 12 amino acids. In DNA, the CDR3 is TGTGCCAGTCAACGGGCTAATGAAAAACTGTTTTTT. This translates into CASQRANEKLFF. Looking up the rest from reference TRBV25-1 and TRBJ1-4 gives the full variable domain: EADIYQTPRYLVIGTGKKITLECSQTMGHDKMYWYQQDPGMELHLIHYSYGVNSTEKGDLSSESTVSRIRTEHFPLTLESARPSHTSQYLCASQRANEKLFFGSGTQLSVL.

The rearrangement joins TRBV18 to TRBJ2-3, with D possibly matching TRBD2 (7 bases). Trimming took 3 bases from V and 9 from J, leaving 16 bases between them. CDR3 length: 14 amino acids. In germline, CDR1 is KGHSH, CDR2 LQKENI. The DNA of the CDR3 is TGTGCCAGCTCACCTGCGGGGGCAGGGGACACGCAGTATTTT. This encodes CASSPAGAGDTQYF.

The V gene is TRBV7-8, the J gene TRBJ2-1; 7 bases fit TRBD2. The V gene's germline CDR1 is SGHVS and CDR2 FQNEAQ. V trimming: 3 bases; J trimming: 8 bases; junction bases outside the gene matches: 4. The CDR3 extends over 13 amino acids. The CDR3 DNA follows: TGTGCCAGCAGCTTGCGGGAGTGGGATGAGCAGTTCTTC. Translation gives CASSLREWDEQFF.

V and J are TRBV28 and TRBJ2-7, with D perhaps matching TRBD2 (5 bases). Germline V gene data show CDR1 as MDHEN and CDR2 as SYDVKM. CDR3 length equals 15 residues. V shed 6 bases and J shed 2 bases, with 17 bases lying between them. The CDR3 DNA reads as TGTGCCAGCAGCCCCCGGGGAACAAGACCCTACGAGCAGTACTTC. The encoded protein is CASSPRGTRPYEQYF.

This clone appeared a few times. The CDR3 nucleotides are TGTGCCAGTAGTTCCGGGGCGAATCAGCCCCAGCATTTT. It codes for CASSSGANQPQHF. V usage is TRBV19 and J usage is TRBJ1-5; perhaps TRBD1 as D (5 bases). Between the trimmed V and J ends, which lost 5 bases and 4 bases, there was a span of 9 bases. Germline CDR1 LNHDA, CDR2 SQIVND (reference sequence). CDR3 length equals 13 residues.

The V and J genes are TRBV5-5 and TRBJ2-3; TRBD2 aligns across 10 bases. The junction had 2 bases not matched to a gene; V was cut back by 3 bases and J by 1 base. Germline CDR1 and CDR2: SGHKS and YYEKEE (reference sequence). The length of the CDR3 is 15 residues. The CDR3 nucleotides read TGTGCCAGCAGCTCCGGGACTAGCGGCACAGATACGCAGTATTTT. This encodes CASSSGTSGTDTQYF. Full variable domain (rest looked up from reference TRBV5-5 and TRBJ2-3): DAGVTQSPTHLIKTRGQQVTLRCSPISGHKSVSWYQQVLGQGPQFIFQYYEKEERGRGNFPDRFSARQFPNYSSELNVNALLLGDSALYLCASSSGTSGTDTQYFGPGTRLTVL.

The J gene is TRBJ1-5, the V gene TRBV5-6, with a tentative D call TRBD1 (5 bases). Trimming removed 7 bases at V and 3 bases at J, with 8 bases between. The CDR3 totals 12 residues. Germline CDR1 reads SGHDT; CDR2 reads YYEEEE. The CDR3, as DNA: TGTGCCAGCCAGGGAAACAATCAGCCCCAGCATTTT. Its protein product is CASQGNNQPQHF.

The V gene is TRBV6-6, the J gene TRBJ2-1; no clear D gene. V was clipped by 0 bases and J by 5 bases, with 5 bases between them. CDR1 MNHNY and CDR2 SVGAGI come from the germline V gene (reference sequence). This CDR3 spans 13 amino acids. Here the CDR3 DNA reads TGTGCCAGCAGTTACTCCCTAGACAATGAGCAGTTCTTC. It specifies CASSYSLDNEQFF.

This sequence joins TRBV29-1 and TRBJ2-1; TRBD2 agrees at 10 bases. V dropped 7 bases and J dropped 7; count of bases not matched to a gene: 10. Germline values: CDR1 SQVTM, CDR2 ANQGSEA. The CDR3 is 14 residues long. The CDR3 nucleotides read TGCAGCGCCAAAGCGGGGGGGCCTAGAAATGAGCAGTTCTTC. Amino acids: CSAKAGGPRNEQFF.

The CDR3 DNA reads TGTGCCTGGAGTAGGACAGGGGCCTGGGATGGCTACACCTTC. Amino acid sequence: CAWSRTGAWDGYTF. The chain combines TRBV30 with TRBJ1-2; 9 nucleotides align to TRBD1. The germline V gene encodes CDR1 GTSNPN and CDR2 SVGIG (reference sequence). V lost 2 bases, J lost 6 bases, and 7 bases stayed unmatched. The CDR3 loop spans 14 amino acids. The full variable domain, rest sourced from reference TRBV30 and TRBJ1-2, is SQTIHQWPATLVQPVGSPLSLECTVEGTSNPNLYWYRQAAGRGLQLLFYSVGIGQISSEVPQNLSASRPQDRQFILSSKKLLLSDSGFYLCAWSRTGAWDGYTFGSGTRLTVV.

This clone was seen more than once but under ten times. The rearrangement uses TRBV2 and TRBJ1-5; D remains ambiguous. The germline V gene encodes CDR1 SNHLY and CDR2 FYNNEI. The CDR3 extends over 13 amino acids. With 7 bases removed from V and 2 bases from J, the gap between germline ends came to 9 bases. CDR3 in DNA: TGTGCCAGCAACCACGATGGCAATCAGCCCCAGCATTTT. This codes for CASNHDGNQPQHF.

The chain uses TRBV20-1 and TRBJ2-7; TRBD2 might be the D (5 bases). This CDR3 comprises 11 residues. V lost 7 bases to trimming and J lost 5 bases, with 12 bases between them. Germline V gene sequence: CDR1 DFQATT, CDR2 SNEGSKA (reference sequence). As DNA, the CDR3 is TGCAGTGTTTATTGGGGAGACGAGCAGTACTTC. It translates to CSVYWGDEQYF.

This rearrangement joins TRBV19 to TRBJ1-3; 7 nucleotides match TRBD1. CDR3 length equals 16 residues. Germline V gene lookup returns CDR1 LNHDA and CDR2 SQIVND (reference sequence). V gave up 3 bases and J gave up 3 bases; unmatched junction bases: 8. In DNA, the CDR3 is TGTGCCAGTAGTATTCATCAGGGGGTTATTGGAAACACCATATATTTT. Its translation: CASSIHQGVIGNTIYF.

V gene TRBV7-9 combines with J gene TRBJ2-1, with D maybe TRBD1 (7 bases). The germline CDR1 and CDR2 sequences are SEHNR and FQNEAQ (reference sequence). V lost 1 base and J 8 bases, leaving 21 bases between the germline ends. This CDR3 has 17 residues. The CDR3 sequence: CASSLGPQGGQRDEQFF. As DNA, the CDR3 is TGTGCCAGCAGCTTAGGCCCCCAGGGGGGCCAGAGGGATGAGCAGTTCTTC. The full variable domain, with the rest looked up from reference TRBV7-9 and TRBJ2-1, is DTGVSQNPRHKITKRGQNVTFRCDPISEHNRLYWYRQTLGQGPEFLTYFQNEAQLEKSRLLSDRFSAERPKGSFSTLEIQRTEQGDSAMYLCASSLGPQGGQRDEQFFGPGTRLTVL.

The genes are TRBV25-1 and TRBJ1-2; D gene uncertain. The V gene lost 4 bases and the J gene lost 5 bases, with 5 bases spanning the gap. CDR1 is MGHDK, CDR2 SYGVNS, per germline. This CDR3 is built from 11 residues. CDR3 bases: TGTGCCAGCAGTGCTACATATGGCTACACCTTC. This translates into CASSATYGYTF.